Below, one TCR beta chain is given with its context. Its antigen is unknown. This sample was taken from a study of T cell responses to AZD1222 COVID-19 vaccine. Clones were sequenced by immunoSEQ multiplex PCR, and TCRdb holds only the in-frame ones, with some missing. The sample lists about 84,000 clones, around nine tenths occurring once. CDR3 length equals 11 residues. Germline V CDR1 and CDR2: DFQATT, SNEGSKA (reference sequence). V gave up 6 bases and J gave up 6 bases, with 11 bases separating them. The study, taken as a whole, reports: A reported finding is that nearly half of spike-specific TCRs target unmutated variant regions. Baseline serostatus was positive in only six AZD1222 recipients.

This chain connects TRBV20-1 to TRBJ1-1; no reliable D call. This TCR was sampled from an adult in good health. The source was peripheral blood, collected on day 0 of AZD1222 vaccination. The CDR3, as DNA: TGCAGTGCCTACTTCAGTCCTGAAGCTTTCTTT. Protein: CSAYFSPEAFF.